This T cell receptor beta chain was identified during a study of blood T cell repertoires in COVID-19. Study information: Spain, Italy and the United States supplied samples that represented acute and convalescent COVID-19. T cells, B-cell-depleted T cells, or PBMCs provided the cDNA or gDNA that served as material.

The CDR3 has 12 residues. Per germline, CDR1 SGHTA and CDR2 FQGNSA. V lost 9 bases to trimming and J lost 4 bases, with 10 bases between them. Using immunoSEQ multiplex PCR, the repertoire was profiled, and TCRdb retains in-frame clones only, with some absent. This sample carries about 370,000 clones, approximately 89% of them seen once, and the ten largest clones take over 0.7%. Clinical history reported by participants formed the basis on which cohorts were assigned. Up to 2 weeks before entering the study, exposed participants had met a COVID-19 case. The chain carries TRBV7-2 and TRBJ1-5; D remains ambiguous. Sequenced: PBMCs or T cells enriched from blood (not recorded which). The TCR was taken from a middle-aged woman who had been exposed to COVID-19. The CDR3, as DNA: TGTGCCAGTGGACGGGAAAATCAGCCCCAGCATTTT. Its protein product is CASGRENQPQHF.